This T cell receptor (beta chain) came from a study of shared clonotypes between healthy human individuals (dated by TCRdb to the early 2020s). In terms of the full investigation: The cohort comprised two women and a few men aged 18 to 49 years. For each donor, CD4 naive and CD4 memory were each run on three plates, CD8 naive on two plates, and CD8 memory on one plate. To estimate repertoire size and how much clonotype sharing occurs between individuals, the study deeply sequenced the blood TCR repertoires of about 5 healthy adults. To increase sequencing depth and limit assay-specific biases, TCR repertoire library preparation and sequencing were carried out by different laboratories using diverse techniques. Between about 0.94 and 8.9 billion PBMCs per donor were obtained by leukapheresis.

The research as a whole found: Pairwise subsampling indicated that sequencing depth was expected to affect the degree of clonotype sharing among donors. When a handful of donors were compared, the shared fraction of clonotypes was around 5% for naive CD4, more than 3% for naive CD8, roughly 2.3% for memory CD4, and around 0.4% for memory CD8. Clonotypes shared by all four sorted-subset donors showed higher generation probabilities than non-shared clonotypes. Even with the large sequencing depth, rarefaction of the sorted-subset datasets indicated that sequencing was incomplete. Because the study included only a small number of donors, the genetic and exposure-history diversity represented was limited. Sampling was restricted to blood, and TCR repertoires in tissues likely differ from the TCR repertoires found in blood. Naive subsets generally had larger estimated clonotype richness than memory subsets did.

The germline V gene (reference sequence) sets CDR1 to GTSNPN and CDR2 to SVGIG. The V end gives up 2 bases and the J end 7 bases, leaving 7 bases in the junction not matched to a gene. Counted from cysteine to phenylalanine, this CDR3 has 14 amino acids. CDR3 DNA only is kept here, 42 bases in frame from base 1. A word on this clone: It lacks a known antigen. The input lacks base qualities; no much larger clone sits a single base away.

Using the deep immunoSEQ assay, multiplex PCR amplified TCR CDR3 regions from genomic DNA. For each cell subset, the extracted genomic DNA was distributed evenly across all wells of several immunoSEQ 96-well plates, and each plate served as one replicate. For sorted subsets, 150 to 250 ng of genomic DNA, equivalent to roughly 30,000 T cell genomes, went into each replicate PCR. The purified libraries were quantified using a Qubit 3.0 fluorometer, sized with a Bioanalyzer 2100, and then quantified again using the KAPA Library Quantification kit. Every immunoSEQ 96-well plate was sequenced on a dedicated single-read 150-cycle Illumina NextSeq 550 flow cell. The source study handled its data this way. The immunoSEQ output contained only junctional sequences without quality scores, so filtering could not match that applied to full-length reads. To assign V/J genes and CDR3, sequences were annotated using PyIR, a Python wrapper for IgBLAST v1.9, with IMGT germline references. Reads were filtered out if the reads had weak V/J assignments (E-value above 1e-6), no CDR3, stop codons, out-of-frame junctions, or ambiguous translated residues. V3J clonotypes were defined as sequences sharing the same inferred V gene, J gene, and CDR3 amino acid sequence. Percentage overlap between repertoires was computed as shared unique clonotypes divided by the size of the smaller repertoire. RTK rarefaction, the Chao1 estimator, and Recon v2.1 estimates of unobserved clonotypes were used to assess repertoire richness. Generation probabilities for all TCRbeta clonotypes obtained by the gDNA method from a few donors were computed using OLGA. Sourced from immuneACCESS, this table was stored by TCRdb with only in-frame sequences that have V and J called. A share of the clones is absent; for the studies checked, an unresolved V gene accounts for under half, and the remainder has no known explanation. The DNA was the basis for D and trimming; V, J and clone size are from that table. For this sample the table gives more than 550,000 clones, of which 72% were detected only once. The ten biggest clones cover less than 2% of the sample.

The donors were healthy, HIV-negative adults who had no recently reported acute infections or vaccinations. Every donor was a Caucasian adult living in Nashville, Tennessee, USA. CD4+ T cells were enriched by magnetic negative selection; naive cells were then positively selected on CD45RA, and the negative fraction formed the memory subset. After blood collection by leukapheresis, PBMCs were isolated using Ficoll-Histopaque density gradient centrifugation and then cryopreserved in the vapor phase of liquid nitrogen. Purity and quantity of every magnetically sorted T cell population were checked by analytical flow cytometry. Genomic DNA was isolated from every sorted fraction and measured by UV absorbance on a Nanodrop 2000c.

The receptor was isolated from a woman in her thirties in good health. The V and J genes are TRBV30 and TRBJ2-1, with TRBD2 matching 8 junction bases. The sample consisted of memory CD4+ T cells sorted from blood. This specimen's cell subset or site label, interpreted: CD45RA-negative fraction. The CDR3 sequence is CAWSFIAGSNEQFF. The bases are TGTGCCTGGAGTTTCATAGCGGGATCGAATGAGCAGTTCTTC.